This TCR beta chain originates from a study of breast tumors, draining lymph nodes, adjacent tissues. Study-level results: Data fit most tumor T cells coming from lymph node, expanding in tumor. Tumor T cell lymph node origin was a supported hypothesis, not proven. Tumor TCR diversity was below lymph nodes but above nontumor tissue.

About this clonotype itself: Antigen unknown. This may be a read error, as it is one base from a much larger clone. The conserved final phenylalanine or tryptophan is absent from the CDR3, which likely points to a read error.

TCRdb used MiXCR to reprocess the multiplex PCR reads, holding one entry per CDR3 protein. The sample carries some 120,000 distinct CDR3 sequences, just under 20% recorded once. The lymph nodes were axillary draining lymph nodes from breast cancer patients. The receptor was isolated from a female donor with breast cancer. Some clones in this sample may be carry-over from other donors' samples. Sequencing was carried out using axillary lymph node tissue.

The CDR3 loop reads CASSPTGTGSYNEQFL. DNA of the CDR3: TGCGCCAGCAGCCCGACCGGGACAGGCTCCTACAATGAGCAGTTCCTC. The rearrangement links TRBV10-1 to TRBJ2-1; 8 bases are a match to TRBD1. The V and J ends lost 6 bases and 0 bases, in that order; junction bases with no gene match: 7. CDR3 size: 16 residues. CDR1 WNHNN and CDR2 SYGVQD come from the germline V gene (reference sequence).